This is a list of T cell receptor beta chains from one sample in a study of beta chain features in type 1 diabetes. Here immunoSEQ multiplex PCR was the method, and the copy in TCRdb shows in-frame clones only, minus some. The table shows a few hundred thousand clones, with 10% to 15% occurring only once. The sample was naive CD4+ T cells from blood. The receptors come from a young man in good health. Both conserved end residues are part of each CDR3. A D gene is named only where the DNA matches it firmly. Rows give clone size only sometimes, using once, few, many, or a class for an expanded clone.

v_call	j_call	clone_size	d_call	cdr3_aa	cdr3_nt
TRBV7-2	TRBJ1-1	few	NA	CASSFGQFYTEAFF	TGTGCCAGCAGCTTCGGACAGTTTTACACTGAAGCTTTCTTT
TRBV18	TRBJ1-5	few	NA	CASSREEGYQPQHF	TGTGCCAGCTCACGGGAGGAGGGGTATCAGCCCCAGCATTTT
TRBV5-4	TRBJ1-1	NA	NA	CASSLKEGVAEAFF	TGTGCCAGCAGCTTGAAAGAGGGAGTAGCTGAAGCTTTCTTT
TRBV6-6	TRBJ1-2	NA	NA	CASSLDRNYGYTF	TGTGCCAGCAGTCTCGACAGGAACTATGGCTACACCTTC
TRBV18	TRBJ2-1	NA	NA	CASSSLSRSYNEQFF	TGTGCCAGCTCATCCCTTTCTCGCTCCTACAATGAGCAGTTCTTC
TRBV7-9	TRBJ2-5	NA	NA	CASSLVGGPQETQYF	TGTGCCAGCAGCTTAGTAGGAGGGCCCCAAGAGACCCAGTACTTC
TRBV7-3	TRBJ2-2	few	TRBD1	CASSSTDRGVNTGELFF	TGTGCCAGCAGCTCAACGGACAGGGGCGTAAACACCGGGGAGCTGTTTTTT
TRBV28	TRBJ2-6	NA	TRBD1	CASSPDRGSGANVLTF	TGTGCCAGCAGCCCAGACAGGGGGTCGGGGGCCAACGTCCTGACTTTC
TRBV4-2	TRBJ1-2	few	NA	CASSRATTNYGYTF	TGTGCCAGCAGCCGAGCGACTACTAACTATGGCTACACCTTC
TRBV7-3	TRBJ1-1	NA	TRBD1	CASSLDRRSEAFF	TGTGCCAGCAGCTTGGACAGGAGATCCGAAGCTTTCTTT
TRBV5-4	TRBJ1-2	few	TRBD1	CASSSDRGNPNYGYTF	TGTGCCAGCAGCTCGGACAGGGGAAATCCCAACTATGGCTACACCTTC
TRBV18	TRBJ2-2	NA	NA	CASSPQSDTGELFF	TGTGCCAGCTCACCTCAGTCAGACACCGGGGAGCTGTTTTTT
TRBV12-5	TRBJ1-2	NA	NA	CASAWGAGGYTF	TGTGCTAGCGCCTGGGGAGCGGGCGGCTACACCTTC
TRBV9	TRBJ1-3	NA	NA	CASSVDDSLLGNTIYF	TGTGCCAGCAGCGTAGATGACAGTCTACTTGGAAACACCATATATTTT
TRBV7-2	TRBJ1-1	few	NA	CASRLSLNWYRAGTTEAFF	TGTGCCAGCAGGCTTTCCCTTAATTGGTACAGGGCCGGAACAACTGAAGCTTTCTTT
TRBV7-9	TRBJ2-3	NA	NA	CASIYAGAGMADTQYF	TGTGCCAGCATCTATGCTGGGGCAGGGATGGCTGATACGCAGTATTTT
TRBV15	TRBJ2-5	NA	TRBD2	CATSRGPGLAGAPETQYF	TGTGCCACCAGCAGAGGGCCTGGACTAGCGGGAGCCCCGGAGACCCAGTACTTC
TRBV6-5	TRBJ2-7	NA	NA	CASSYSGRDSYEQYF	TGTGCCAGCAGTTACTCGGGCAGGGACTCCTACGAGCAGTACTTC
TRBV7-3	TRBJ2-7	NA	TRBD2	CASSSGLARSYEQYF	TGTGCCAGCAGCTCCGGACTAGCGCGTTCCTACGAGCAGTACTTC
TRBV9	TRBJ1-1	few	NA	CASRGLPGTEAFF	TGTGCCAGCAGGGGACTCCCGGGGACTGAAGCTTTCTTT
TRBV6-5	TRBJ1-5	few	NA	CASSRRNTDQPQHF	TGTGCCAGCAGTCGGAGAAATACTGATCAGCCCCAGCATTTT
TRBV6-5	TRBJ1-1	NA	TRBD1	CASSQGQGTEAFF	TGTGCCAGCAGTCAAGGACAGGGCACTGAAGCTTTCTTT
TRBV5-6	TRBJ2-7	NA	TRBD2	CASSSGLAGVEQYF	TGTGCCAGCAGCTCTGGACTAGCGGGAGTCGAGCAGTACTTC
TRBV7-2	TRBJ2-7	NA	NA	CASSFGQGYEQYF	TGTGCCAGCAGCTTTGGGCAGGGCTACGAGCAGTACTTC
TRBV5-4	TRBJ1-6	NA	TRBD1	CASSRRGQSSYNSPLHF	TGTGCCAGCAGCCGCCGGGGACAGAGCTCCTATAATTCACCCCTCCACTTT
TRBV20-1	TRBJ2-5	NA	NA	CSARKEASHYF	TGCAGTGCTAGGAAGGAGGCAAGCCACTACTTC
TRBV7-2	TRBJ1-2	NA	NA	CASSLDRAGGYTF	TGTGCCAGCAGCTTAGACAGGGCTGGAGGCTACACCTTC
TRBV30	TRBJ1-5	NA	NA	CAWSDLRGRLKMPQHF	TGTGCCTGGAGTGACCTCCGAGGCCGGCTAAAGATGCCCCAGCATTTT
TRBV9	TRBJ2-3	once	TRBD2	CASSTTSGARDTQYF	TGTGCCAGCAGCACAACTAGCGGGGCCAGAGATACGCAGTATTTT
TRBV28	TRBJ2-7	NA	NA	CASSFQGSYEQYF	TGTGCCAGCAGTTTTCAGGGCTCCTACGAGCAGTACTTC
TRBV7-2	TRBJ2-5	few	TRBD2	CASSLVGLAWAETQYF	TGTGCCAGCAGCTTAGTGGGACTAGCTTGGGCGGAGACCCAGTACTTC
TRBV18	TRBJ2-5	NA	NA	CASSPPKQGRSETQYF	TGTGCCAGCTCACCACCGAAGCAGGGGCGTAGTGAGACCCAGTACTTC
TRBV28	TRBJ2-1	NA	NA	CASSPPGKRASTNEQFF	TGTGCCAGCAGCCCGCCTGGGAAGCGGGCGTCAACCAATGAGCAGTTCTTC
TRBV7-9	TRBJ1-5	NA	TRBD1	CASSSPGGAGNQPQHF	TGTGCCAGCAGCTCCCCAGGGGGCGCCGGCAATCAGCCCCAGCATTTT
TRBV28	TRBJ2-1	few	TRBD2	CASLGGAGGEQFF	TGTGCCAGCCTCGGGGGGGCCGGGGGTGAGCAGTTCTTC
TRBV5-1	TRBJ1-4	NA	NA	CASSLASREDEKLFF	TGCGCCAGCAGCTTGGCATCCAGGGAAGATGAAAAACTGTTTTTT